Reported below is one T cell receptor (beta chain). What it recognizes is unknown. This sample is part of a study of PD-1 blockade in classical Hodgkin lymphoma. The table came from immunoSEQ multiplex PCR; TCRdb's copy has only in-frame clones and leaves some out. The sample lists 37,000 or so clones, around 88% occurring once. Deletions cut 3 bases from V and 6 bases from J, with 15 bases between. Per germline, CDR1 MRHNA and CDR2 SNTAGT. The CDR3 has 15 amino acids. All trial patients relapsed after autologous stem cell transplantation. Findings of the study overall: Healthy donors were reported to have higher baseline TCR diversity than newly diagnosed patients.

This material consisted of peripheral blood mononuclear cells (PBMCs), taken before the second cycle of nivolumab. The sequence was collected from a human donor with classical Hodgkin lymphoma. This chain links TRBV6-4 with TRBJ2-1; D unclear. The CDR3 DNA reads TGTGCCAGCAGTGATGGCTTAAACCCCGTCAATGAGCAGTTCTTC. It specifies CASSDGLNPVNEQFF.